These 18 T cell receptor beta chains originate from one sample sequenced in a study of blood T cells in healthy people across ages (dated by TCRdb to about 2015). Libraries were made using 5' RACE. A second PCR of about 6 to 11 cycles was run with a J-beta primer mix and a sample-barcoded 5' primer. Using fastp trimming at Q25 and MiXCR clonotype assembly, TCRdb reanalyzed the public sequencing data and kept in-frame beta chains. Under each unique CDR3 protein, matching rows form one entry showing the most common genes and DNA. For this sample the table gives approximately 1,700,000 distinct CDR3 sequences, of which about 39% were detected only once. 23% of the sample rests with the top ten. Sequences were obtained from blood. The receptor set was obtained from a human donor in good health.

At least ten counts were recorded for this clonotype. The genes are TRBV4-1 and TRBJ1-2, with D hard to call. The V and J ends lost 0 bases and 5 bases respectively, with 4 bases between them. There are 12 residues in the CDR3. The germline V gene encodes CDR1 MGHRA and CDR2 YSYEKL. CDR3 loop: CASSQDGYGYTF. CDR3 coding DNA: TGCGCCAGCAGCCAAGATGGTTATGGCTACACCTTC.

This clonotype was recorded a few times. This chain uses TRBV13 with TRBJ2-3, with 14 bases identical to TRBD2. V was pared by 0 bases and J by 6 bases, with 11 bases of the junction left unmatched. Germline-derived CDR1 and CDR2 are PRHDT and FYEKMQ (reference sequence). CDR3 length: 19 amino acids. The CDR3 DNA is TGTGCCAGCAGCTTAGGGACTAGCGGGGGGGCCATCGGTTTGGATACGCAGTATTTT. As protein: CASSLGTSGGAIGLDTQYF. Using reference TRBV13 and TRBJ2-3 for the parts outside the CDR3, the full variable domain is AAGVIQSPRHLIKEKRETATLKCYPIPRHDTVYWYQQGPGQDPQFLISFYEKMQSDKGSIPDRFSAQQFSDYHSELNMSSLELGDSALYFCASSLGTSGGAIGLDTQYFGPGTRLTVL.

The chain recombines TRBV24-1 with TRBJ1-1; D not certain. Trimming pared 2 bases from V and 1 base from J, leaving 10 bases between. CDR1 is KGHDR, CDR2 SFDVKD, per germline. The CDR3 has 15 residues. The CDR3 region has the DNA TGTGCCACCAGTGATTCGCACCGGGGGAACACTGAAGCTTTCTTT. Its translation: CATSDSHRGNTEAFF.

This clonotype was counted between two and nine times. This sequence joins TRBV7-2 and TRBJ1-4; 7 nucleotides agree with TRBD1. Germline CDR1 reads SGHTA; CDR2 reads FQGNSA. The J segment lost 7 bases and the V segment lost 0 bases, leaving 5 bases of the junction unmatched. The CDR3 has 15 residues. The CDR3 reads CASSLAGGEIEKLFF. The CDR3 bases are TGTGCCAGCAGCTTAGCAGGGGGCGAAATTGAAAAACTGTTTTTT.

V is TRBV7-6 and J is TRBJ1-1, with a tentative D call TRBD1 (6 bases). V lost 5 bases and J 8 bases, leaving 18 bases between the germline ends. The germline V gene has CDR1 SGHVS and CDR2 FNYEAQ. The CDR3 runs 14 residues. The CDR3 sequence is CASSRGQNSKEAFF. In DNA, the CDR3 is TGTGCCAGCAGCCGCGGACAGAACAGTAAAGAAGCTTTCTTT.

This clonotype was counted only a few times. The chain uses TRBV30 and TRBJ1-2; no clear D gene. V was trimmed by 4 bases and J by 10 bases, leaving 13 bases between them. CDR1 is GTSNPN and CDR2 is SVGIG in the germline V gene (reference sequence). CDR3 length: 11 amino acids. The CDR3 region is CAWTSSGNYTF. The CDR3 nucleotides are TGTGCCTGGACCTCCAGTGGTAACTACACCTTC.

The rearrangement uses TRBV5-1 and TRBJ2-1; 9 nucleotides agree with TRBD1. The CDR3 extends over 16 amino acids. CDR1 is SGHRS and CDR2 is YFSETQ in the germline V gene. Trimming took 2 bases from V and 10 from J; bases not matched to a gene: 13. Here the CDR3 reads CASSLPGQGRGVEQFF. The CDR3 nucleotides are TGCGCCAGCAGCTTACCGGGACAGGGACGAGGGGTCGAGCAGTTCTTC.

The chain recombines TRBV29-1 with TRBJ1-2, with no clear D. The germline V gene has CDR1 SQVTM and CDR2 ANQGSEA. The V end lost 7 bases, the J end lost 6 bases, and 15 bases lay between the germline ends. The CDR3 extends over 12 amino acids. CDR3 in DNA: TGCAGCGCTCCTTTGAGGAAGGATGGCTACACCTTC. This sequence encodes CSAPLRKDGYTF.

This clonotype appeared a few times. V and J are TRBV7-2 and TRBJ1-1; no reliable D call. Germline lookup yields CDR1 SGHTA and CDR2 FQGNSA. With 1 base removed from V and 0 bases from J, the gap between germline ends came to 12 bases. The CDR3 is 16 amino acids. In DNA, the CDR3 is TGTGCCAGCAGCTTAGGTGATGGCAGGATGAACACTGAAGCTTTCTTT. This sequence encodes CASSLGDGRMNTEAFF.

The V gene is TRBV7-2, the J gene TRBJ2-1; the D gene is possibly TRBD2 (5 bases). The CDR3 consists of 13 residues. V lost 5 bases and J lost 9, with 14 bases in between. CDR1 and CDR2 (germline): SGHTA, FQGNSA. Here the CDR3 DNA reads TGTGCCAGCAGCCCCGACTACGGAGGTGAGCAGTTCTTC. Translated, it gives CASSPDYGGEQFF.

Only a few counts were recorded for this clonotype. The chain couples TRBV20-1 to TRBJ2-7; the D gene is possibly TRBD2 (6 bases). Germline V gives CDR1 DFQATT, CDR2 SNEGSKA (reference sequence). The CDR3 length is 13 residues. V was trimmed by 5 bases and J by 0 bases, leaving 11 bases between them. The CDR3 sequence: CSAGGSHSYEQYF. The DNA for the CDR3 is TGCAGTGCTGGGGGGTCCCACTCCTACGAGCAGTACTTC.

This clonotype showed up just a few times. V is TRBV29-1 and J is TRBJ1-1; the match to TRBD1 covers 7 bases. This CDR3 contains 13 residues. Germline assignment: CDR1 SQVTM and CDR2 ANQGSEA. V lost 7 bases, J lost 0 bases, and 5 bases stayed unmatched. The CDR3 protein is CSADRILNTEAFF. CDR3 DNA sequence: TGCAGCGCGGACAGGATCTTGAACACTGAAGCTTTCTTT.

The sample holds one count of this clonotype. The CDR3 here is CASSHPTGTAPYGYTF. CDR3 nucleotides: TGTGCCAGCAGCCACCCAACGGGGACAGCTCCTTATGGCTACACCTTC. The V gene is TRBV9, the J gene TRBJ1-2; 7 bases match TRBD1. V shed 4 bases, J shed 5 bases, and the junction held 14 bases outside the gene matches. CDR3 length equals 16 residues. Germline values: CDR1 SGDLS, CDR2 YYNGEE.

Of note for this clonotype: An end of the junction does not agree with germline; a read error may underlie this. The V and J genes are TRBV7-2 and TRBJ2-4; no reliable D call. The tail of the sequence fits TRBJ2-7 better, so the J call may be wrong. Germline assignment: CDR1 SGHTA and CDR2 FQGNSA. This CDR3 is built from 15 residues. CDR3 in DNA: TGTGCCAGCAGCCTAGAGCACCTCTCCTCCCACGAGCAGTACTTC. This encodes CASSLEHLSSHEQYF.

The rearrangement joins TRBV4-1 to TRBJ2-5, with 9 positions matching TRBD2. The CDR3 covers 18 residues. In germline, CDR1 is MGHRA, CDR2 YSYEKL. J gave up 1 base and V 2 bases, and 11 bases lay outside the gene matches. Here the CDR3 reads CASSQTIPGLASQETQYF. In DNA, the CDR3 is TGCGCCAGCAGCCAAACTATCCCGGGACTAGCCTCCCAAGAGACCCAGTACTTC.

This clonotype was detected only a few times. This chain connects TRBV10-3 to TRBJ2-7, with D possibly TRBD1 on 6 matching bases. The V gene's germline CDR1 is ENHRY and CDR2 SYGVKD. V lost 6 bases and J lost 6, with 18 bases in between. The CDR3 loop spans 14 amino acids. This CDR3 reads CAIRGATGAGEQYF. CDR3 DNA sequence: TGTGCCATCAGGGGGGCTACGGGCGCAGGCGAGCAGTACTTC.

Only a few counts were recorded for this clonotype. V gene TRBV5-1 combines with J gene TRBJ2-4, with D possibly called TRBD1 or TRBD2 (6 bases each). The germline V and J ends were trimmed by 4 bases and 4 bases, with 18 bases remaining between them. CDR1 SGHRS and CDR2 YFSETQ come from the germline V gene. The CDR3 runs 16 residues. CDR3 bases: TGCGCCAGCAGCCCAGCTGGGGGGCGATCAAAAAACATTCAGTACTTC. It yields the protein CASSPAGGRSKNIQYF.

The rearrangement links TRBV12-3 or TRBV12-4 to TRBJ1-1; D is uncertain. V lost 5 bases and J lost 3, with 13 bases in between. There are 14 residues in the CDR3. CDR3 sequence reads: CASSGGPGDTEAFF. CDR3 in DNA: TGTGCCAGCAGTGGAGGGCCGGGAGACACTGAAGCTTTCTTT.